This TCR beta chain emerged from a study of T cell responses to AZD1222 COVID-19 vaccine. Broader study findings: Regions 160-218 and 743-854 dominated among vaccine-associated CD4 TCRs spanning spike. In all cases, repertoires were sampled only after the peak T cell response. Close to half of all spike-specific TCRs reportedly target regions of the variants that are unmutated.

TCRdb's copy holds only in-frame clones and misses some; the assay was immunoSEQ multiplex PCR. The sample holds 90,000 to 150,000 clones; roughly 90% are singletons and the top ten take roughly 8.9%. For this clone: As yet, its antigen is unknown.

Trimming left V 2 bases short and J 4 bases short, with 6 bases between. This CDR3 comprises 13 residues. Germline CDR1 reads SGHAT; CDR2 reads FQNNGV. The rearrangement links TRBV11-2 to TRBJ1-5, with no clear D. This TCR derives from an adult in good health. This material consisted of peripheral blood, taken on day 0 of AZD1222 vaccination. The CDR3 DNA sequence: TGTGCCAGCAGCTTAATGTCGAATCAGCCCCAGCATTTT. It is translated as CASSLMSNQPQHF. The full variable domain, completed using reference TRBV11-2 and TRBJ1-5, is EAGVAQSPRYKIIEKRQSVAFWCNPISGHATLYWYQQILGQGPKLLIQFQNNGVVDDSQLPKDRFSAERLKGVDSTLKIQPAKLEDSAVYLCASSLMSNQPQHFGDGTRLSIL.